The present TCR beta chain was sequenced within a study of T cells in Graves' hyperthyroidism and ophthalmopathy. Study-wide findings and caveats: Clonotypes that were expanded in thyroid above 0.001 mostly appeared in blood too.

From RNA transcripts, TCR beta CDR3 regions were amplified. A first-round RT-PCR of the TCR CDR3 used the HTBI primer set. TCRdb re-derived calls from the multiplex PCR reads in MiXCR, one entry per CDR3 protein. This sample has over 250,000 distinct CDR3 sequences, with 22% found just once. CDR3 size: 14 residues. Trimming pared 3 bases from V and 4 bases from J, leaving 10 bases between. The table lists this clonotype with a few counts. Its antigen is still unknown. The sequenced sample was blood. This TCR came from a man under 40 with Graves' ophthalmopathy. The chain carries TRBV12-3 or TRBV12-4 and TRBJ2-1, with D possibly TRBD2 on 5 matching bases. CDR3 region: CASSLERLYNEQFF. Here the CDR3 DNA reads TGTGCCAGCAGTTTGGAGCGGTTATACAATGAGCAGTTCTTC.